Reported below is one TCR beta chain. With 1 base clipped from V and 0 bases from J, the junction kept 5 bases outside the gene matches. In germline, CDR1 is SGHTA, CDR2 FQGNSA. The CDR3 is 17 residues long. The authors amplified TCR beta CDR3 regions from RNA transcripts. Second-round multiplex PCR came after a first-round RT-PCR that employed HTBI primers. Using its own MiXCR run on the multiplex PCR reads, TCRdb lists one record per CDR3 protein. The table shows about 660,000 distinct CDR3 sequences, with 35% to 50% occurring only once. The record originates from a study of Graves' ophthalmopathy and Graves' hyperthyroidism.

V and J are TRBV7-2 and TRBJ1-4; 7 bases map to TRBD1. This clonotype was sampled from an adult man with Graves' ophthalmopathy. The sample comprised peripheral blood. CDR3: CASSLGWGTATNEKLFF. For the CDR3, the DNA is TGTGCCAGCAGCTTAGGTTGGGGGACAGCAACTAATGAAAAACTGTTTTTT.